The 18 T cell receptor beta chains below come from one sample, sequenced in a study of CD8 T cells in Susac syndrome. An amount of RNA that ranged from about 0.45 to 1 ug was reverse transcribed with random hexamers. TCRdb reprocessed the immunoSEQ multiplex PCR reads via MiXCR and lists one record per CDR3 protein. Here the sample spans 150,000 to 200,000 distinct CDR3 sequences, about 91% being singletons. Sequencing was done on a sample of CD4+ T cells from PBMCs. These receptors were obtained from a human donor with Susac syndrome.

The chain carries TRBV6-1 and TRBJ2-2; 10 bases are shared with TRBD1. The J segment lost 4 bases and the V segment lost 4 bases, leaving 6 bases of the junction unmatched. This CDR3 has 16 amino acids. Germline loops: CDR1 MNHNS, CDR2 SASEGT. The CDR3: CASSGRTGGFTGELFF. The CDR3 DNA is TGTGCCAGCAGTGGTAGGACAGGGGGTTTCACCGGGGAGCTGTTTTTT.

This sequence joins TRBV30 and TRBJ2-1; possible D gene TRBD2, 5 bases. Germline assignment: CDR1 GTSNPN and CDR2 SVGIG (reference sequence). V was cut by 1 base and J by 10 bases, with 14 bases left in between. The CDR3 consists of 13 residues. CDR3 nucleotide sequence: TGTGCCTGGAGTGCCTACTACCGGGGAGAGCAGTTCTTC. Translated: CAWSAYYRGEQFF.

J is TRBJ1-2 and V is TRBV28; maybe TRBD1 (6 bases). V dropped 3 bases and J dropped 2 bases, with 10 bases sitting between them. The CDR3 contains 14 residues. CDR1 and CDR2 from the germline V gene are MDHEN and SYDVKM. The CDR3 DNA sequence: TGTGCCAGCAGTTTTCAGGGGTCCAACTATGGCTACACCTTC. This codes for CASSFQGSNYGYTF.

Concerning this clonotype itself: The junction departs from germline at one end; a sequencing error may be responsible. This chain connects TRBV2 to TRBJ1-5; 7 bases align to TRBD1. This CDR3 has 15 residues. Per germline, CDR1 SNHLY and CDR2 FYNNEI. CDR3 sequence (DNA): TGTGCCAGCAGTCCAGATAGAGGGGGCAAACAGCCCCAGCATTTT. It codes for CASSPDRGGKQPQHF.

The chain joins TRBV25-1 to TRBJ2-7; D gene unclear. Per the germline V gene, CDR1 is MGHDK and CDR2 is SYGVNS. The CDR3 loop spans 13 amino acids. Between the trimmed V and J ends, which lost 2 bases and 7 bases, there was a span of 12 bases. The chain's CDR3 is CASSERASWEQYF. The CDR3 coding sequence is TGTGCCAGCAGTGAAAGGGCCTCGTGGGAGCAGTACTTC.

V and J are TRBV19 and TRBJ2-1; no definite D call. The CDR3 totals 13 residues. With 4 bases removed from V and 3 bases from J, the gap between germline ends came to 7 bases. The V gene's germline CDR1 is LNHDA and CDR2 SQIVND (reference sequence). Here the CDR3 reads CASSSMGYNEQFF. The CDR3 DNA follows: TGTGCCAGTAGTAGCATGGGCTACAATGAGCAGTTCTTC.

The rearrangement links TRBV20-1 to TRBJ1-2, with 7 nucleotides matching TRBD1. Losses at the gene ends were 0 bases for V and 0 bases for J; bases not matched to a gene: 7. CDR3 size: 16 residues. Germline CDR1 is DFQATT and CDR2 is SNEGSKA (reference sequence). The CDR3 DNA reads TGCAGTGCTAGAGAGGAGACAGGGATAGCTAACTATGGCTACACCTTC. This sequence encodes CSAREETGIANYGYTF.

The chain carries TRBV5-1 and TRBJ2-3; possibly TRBD1 or TRBD2 for D (6 bases each). CDR1 and CDR2 from the germline V gene are SGHRS and YFSETQ. V was pared by 0 bases and J by 6 bases, with 14 bases between. This CDR3 is 15 amino acids long. In DNA form, the CDR3 reads TGCGCCAGCAGCTTGGCCTGGCGGAGGGGGGATACGCAGTATTTT. Its translation is CASSLAWRRGDTQYF.

The chain links TRBV6-2 or TRBV6-3 to TRBJ2-3; possibly TRBD1 or TRBD2 for D (7 bases each). The CDR3 is 14 residues long. V dropped 8 bases and J dropped 1 base, with 13 bases sitting between them. The germline V gene has CDR1 MNHEY and CDR2 SVGEGT. CDR3 sequence reads: CASRSGGGTDTQYF. CDR3 in DNA: TGTGCCAGCCGATCAGGGGGGGGCACAGATACGCAGTATTTT.

J is TRBJ2-5 and V is TRBV5-4; weak D call: TRBD2 (6 bases). Per germline, CDR1 SGHNT and CDR2 YYREEE (reference sequence). This CDR3 is 16 amino acids long. V dropped 4 bases and J dropped 1 base, with 17 bases sitting between them. CDR3 in amino acids: CASSPGLSVGQETQYF. Written as DNA, the CDR3 is TGTGCCAGCAGCCCGGGACTTTCCGTCGGCCAAGAGACCCAGTACTTC.

The chain carries TRBV2 and TRBJ2-7, with unresolved D. CDR1 SNHLY and CDR2 FYNNEI come from the germline V gene. Trimming stripped 6 bases from V and 2 bases from J, with 8 bases between. This CDR3 is 12 amino acids long. The CDR3 DNA follows: TGTGCCAGCAGGGACGTAGCCTACGAGCAGTACTTC. This gives the protein CASRDVAYEQYF.

The chain has TRBV11-1 and TRBJ2-3; TRBD1 matches at 9 bases. The CDR3 has 15 residues. The junction had 2 bases not matched to a gene; V was cut back by 1 base and J by 3 bases. Looked up from germline, CDR1 is SGHAT and CDR2 is FQDESV (reference sequence). CDR3 sequence reads: CASSLGDRETDTQYF. CDR3 DNA sequence: TGTGCCAGCAGCTTAGGGGACAGGGAAACAGATACGCAGTATTTT.

This sequence joins TRBV28 and TRBJ2-7; 8 bases are a match to TRBD2. Germline trimming cut 1 base from V and 3 bases from J; bases unmatched to any gene: 5. The length of the CDR3 is 15 residues. Looked up from germline, CDR1 is MDHEN and CDR2 is SYDVKM. CDR3 DNA sequence: TGTGCCAGCAGTTTATCTGGGGCGGGGGGCTACGAGCAGTACTTC. Its translation: CASSLSGAGGYEQYF.

The chain combines TRBV3-1 with TRBJ1-3; D remains unclear. Trimming cost V 0 bases and J 2 bases, with 5 bases left between them. The CDR3 has 14 amino acids. Germline-derived CDR1 and CDR2 are LGHDT and YNNKEL (reference sequence). CDR3 DNA sequence: TGTGCCAGCAGCCAAGATAACACTGGAAACACCATATATTTT. Translating it yields CASSQDNTGNTIYF.

This CDR3 reads CASSVLAGTGETQYF. The CDR3 nucleotides are TGTGCCAGCAGTGTATTAGCGGGAACCGGGGAGACCCAGTACTTC. V gene TRBV6-1 combines with J gene TRBJ2-5, with TRBD2 matching 8 bases. The CDR3 totals 15 residues. Germline-derived CDR1 and CDR2 are MNHNS and SASEGT. Trimming cost V 4 bases and J 5 bases; bases outside gene matches: 9.

This sequence joins TRBV28 and TRBJ1-2; TRBD1 is a possible D gene (6 bases). Looked up from germline, CDR1 is MDHEN and CDR2 is SYDVKM. The CDR3 runs to 13 residues. Trimming shortened V by 6 bases and J by 3 bases, and 11 bases separated the two germline ends. The CDR3 region has the DNA TGTGCCAGCAGGCGACAGGACGACTATGGCTACACCTTC. The encoded protein is CASRRQDDYGYTF.

The J gene is TRBJ2-5, the V gene TRBV6-6; tentative D call: TRBD1 (5 bases). Trimming stripped 4 bases from V and 1 base from J, with 13 bases between. Per germline, CDR1 MNHNY and CDR2 SVGAGI (reference sequence). CDR3 length equals 15 residues. In DNA form, the CDR3 reads TGTGCCAGCAGTTCCGAGGACACCTTCCAAGAGACCCAGTACTTC. Its protein is CASSSEDTFQETQYF.

The genes are TRBV7-9 and TRBJ2-7; possibly TRBD1 or TRBD2 for D (6 bases each). With 1 base removed from V and 6 bases from J, the gap between germline ends came to 22 bases. The CDR3 is made up of 17 amino acids. Germline loops: CDR1 SEHNR, CDR2 FQNEAQ (reference sequence). The CDR3 reads CASSLGMGATSRGEQYF. CDR3 in DNA: TGTGCCAGCAGCTTAGGAATGGGGGCGACTAGTAGGGGCGAGCAGTACTTC.